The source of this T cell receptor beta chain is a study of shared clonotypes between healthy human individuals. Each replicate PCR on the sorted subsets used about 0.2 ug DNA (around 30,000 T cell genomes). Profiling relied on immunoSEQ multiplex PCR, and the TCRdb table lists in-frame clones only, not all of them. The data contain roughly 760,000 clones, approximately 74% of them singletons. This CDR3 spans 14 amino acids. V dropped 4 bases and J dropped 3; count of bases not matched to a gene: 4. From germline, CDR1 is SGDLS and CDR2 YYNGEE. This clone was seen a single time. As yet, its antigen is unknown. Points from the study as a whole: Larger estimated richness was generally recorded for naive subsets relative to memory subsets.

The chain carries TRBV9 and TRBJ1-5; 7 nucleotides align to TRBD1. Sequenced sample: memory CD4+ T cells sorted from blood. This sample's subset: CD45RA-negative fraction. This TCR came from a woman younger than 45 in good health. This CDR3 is CASSPGGANQPQHF. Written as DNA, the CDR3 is TGTGCCAGCAGCCCAGGGGGTGCCAATCAGCCCCAGCATTTT.